This T cell receptor (beta chain) was sequenced during a study of low-dose radiotherapy and immunotherapy resistance in tumors. As for the study in general: Doses of 0.5 Gy per fraction every 2 weeks, totaling 6.5 Gy, went to Cohort 1. Every two weeks, the protocol called for intravenous cyclophosphamide at 200 mg/m2. It was given one day before each radiation and immunotherapy administration. With 1 Gy per fraction every two weeks, Cohort 2 accumulated 13 Gy across 26 weeks.

Gene-specific TRAV and TRBV primers were used for first-strand cDNA, covering alpha and beta chains. The PCR that amplified TCRs ran for around 21 cycles, relying on a constant-region primer and a V-primer adapter. TCRdb used MiXCR to reprocess the reads, holding one entry per CDR3 protein. The sample lists some 71,000 distinct CDR3 sequences, around 30% seen once, with around 10% in the top ten. Described time point: before trial treatment. The donors' regimen was nivolumab, ipilimumab, aspirin, low-dose cyclophosphamide and low-dose radiotherapy. Trimming stripped 4 bases from V and 4 bases from J, with 16 bases between. This CDR3 contains 15 residues. Germline V gene lookup returns CDR1 MDHEN and CDR2 SYDVKM.

The chain joins TRBV28 to TRBJ1-2, with D possibly TRBD1 on 5 matching bases. The receptor's source is a female donor with ovarian cancer. Material: PBMCs, obtained before treatment. This CDR3 reads CASSSAGEAGYGYTF. CDR3 nucleotide sequence: TGTGCCAGCAGTTCTGCGGGGGAGGCTGGCTATGGCTACACCTTC.